Described below is a single T cell receptor beta chain sequence and its context. Its antigen specificity is not known. Per-base quality was not reported, and no clone a single base away is much larger than it. These data belong to a study of spatial heterogeneity in lung cancer (dated by TCRdb to about 2019). Broadly, across the study: More beta-chain than alpha-chain transcripts were consistently detected, likely reflecting higher beta-chain transcript abundance. In the raw uncorrected reads, each unique combination of TCR and UMI appeared more than ten times on average. In non-small cell lung cancer, the study made a quantitative comparison of TCR alpha and beta repertoires among multiple tumor regions, matched nontumor lung and blood. Nonsynonymous mutation counts, determined by whole-exome sequencing of tumor tissue, were related to features of the TCR repertoire. At surgery, both alpha and beta chains were TCR-sequenced in 220 tumor regions, fewer than 65 matched nontumor lung samples and 56 PBMC samples.

The sample's time point label is to be understood as: sample taken at primary tumor resection. Donors were 72 patients with early-stage, untreated non-small cell lung cancer from the lung TRACERx cohort. For TCR sequencing, whole RNA was extracted from tumor and nontumor lung tissue, or from cryopreserved PBMC samples, and no cell sorting was done. Patients were selected for TCR sequencing only if sufficient RNA was available from at least two tumor regions. Library preparation was by 5' RACE. Sequencing was carried out with a NextSeq 500. To allow correction of PCR and sequencing errors, the TCR library protocol tagged every TCR cDNA molecule with a unique molecular identifier. As for the original processing: TCR identification, UMI-based error correction and CDR3 extraction were all carried out with Decombinator tools. TCRs above a frequency of 2 per 1,000, corresponding to the top 1% of the tumor frequency distribution, were defined as expanded. Rényi diversity was computed with the R vegan package after subsampling each repertoire 100 times to 5,000 TCRs. CDR3 similarity networks were built from amino acid triplet string-kernel similarity, with CDR3s being connected when pairwise similarity was above 0.82. TCRdb ran its own pipeline on the public reads, namely fastp trimming at Q25 and MiXCR clone calling, and kept in-frame beta chains. Identical CDR3 protein sequences are pooled into one entry, listed with their most common genes and DNA. It is TCRdb's table, rather than the study itself, that gives the V and J calls and clone size. For this sample the table gives 40,000 to 45,000 distinct CDR3 sequences, of which roughly an eighth were detected only once. 55% to 60% of the sample is taken by the ten largest.

Study-level results and caveats: Ubiquitous expanded tumor TCRs showed up in blood more often at tumor resection than at routine follow-up. Additional single-cell paired TCR alpha and beta sequencing was considered necessary to confirm, at a functional level, the hypothesis that regional TCRs recognize regional mutations.

V is pared back by 4 bases and J by 2 bases, with 11 bases lying between the germline termini. The CDR3 goes from the cysteine to the phenylalanine over 14 residues. Only CDR3 DNA is held: 42 bases, read in frame from base 1. CDR1 and CDR2 were assigned from the germline V gene as SGHRS and YFSETQ. The receptor was isolated from a male donor with early-stage non-small cell lung cancer. The material was PBMCs, obtained at surgery. The chain is made from TRBV5-1 and TRBJ2-3; the D gene is possibly TRBD2, with 6 bases matching. In nucleotides, the sequence is TGCGCCAGCAGCACGGGACTCGACACAGATACGCAGTATTTT. Its amino acids are CASSTGLDTDTQYF. When the CDR3 is completed using the reference TRBV5-1 and TRBJ2-3 genes on either side, the full variable domain is KAGVTQTPRYLIKTRGQQVTLSCSPISGHRSVSWYQQTPGQGLQFLFEYFSETQRNKGNFPGRFSGRQFSNSRSEMNVSTLELGDSALYLCASSTGLDTDTQYFGPGTRLTVL.